The present T cell receptor (beta chain) was sequenced within a study of blood T cell repertoires in COVID-19. Across the whole study: The United States, Italy and Spain provided the acute and convalescent COVID-19 samples.

Germline lookup yields CDR1 LNHNV and CDR2 YYDKDF (reference sequence). V dropped 4 bases and J dropped 1; count of bases not matched to a gene: 2. The CDR3 is 15 amino acids. Methods used by the authors: Amplification of reference gene primers was used by the study to estimate nucleated cell counts. This table comes from immunoSEQ multiplex PCR, and its TCRdb copy is limited to in-frame clones, with some not included. That table gives V, J and clone size, and the DNA gave D and trimming. The sample lists about 83,000 clones, 70% to 90% seen once, with less than 20% in the top ten. This TCR was recovered from a woman over 75 with acute or convalescent COVID-19. V gene TRBV15 combines with J gene TRBJ1-5; 9 nucleotides match TRBD1. Input material: peripheral blood. The CDR3 sequence is CATSTGQGSNQPQHF. CDR3 sequence (DNA): TGTGCCACCAGCACCGGACAGGGGAGCAATCAGCCCCAGCATTTT.